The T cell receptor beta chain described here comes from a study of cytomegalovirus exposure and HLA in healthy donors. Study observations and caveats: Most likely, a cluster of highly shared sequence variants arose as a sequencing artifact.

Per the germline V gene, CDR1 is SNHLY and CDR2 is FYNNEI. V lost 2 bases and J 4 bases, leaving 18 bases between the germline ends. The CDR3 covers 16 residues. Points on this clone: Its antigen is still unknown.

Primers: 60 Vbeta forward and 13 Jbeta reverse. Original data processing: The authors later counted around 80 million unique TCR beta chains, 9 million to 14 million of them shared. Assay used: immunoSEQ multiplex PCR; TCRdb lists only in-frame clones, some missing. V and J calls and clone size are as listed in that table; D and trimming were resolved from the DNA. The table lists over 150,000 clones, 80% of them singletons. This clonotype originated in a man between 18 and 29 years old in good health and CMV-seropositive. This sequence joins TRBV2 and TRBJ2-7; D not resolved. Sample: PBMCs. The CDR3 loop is CASSESFGQNSYEQYF. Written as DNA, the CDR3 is TGTGCCAGCAGTGAATCCTTTGGGCAGAACTCGTACGAGCAGTACTTC.